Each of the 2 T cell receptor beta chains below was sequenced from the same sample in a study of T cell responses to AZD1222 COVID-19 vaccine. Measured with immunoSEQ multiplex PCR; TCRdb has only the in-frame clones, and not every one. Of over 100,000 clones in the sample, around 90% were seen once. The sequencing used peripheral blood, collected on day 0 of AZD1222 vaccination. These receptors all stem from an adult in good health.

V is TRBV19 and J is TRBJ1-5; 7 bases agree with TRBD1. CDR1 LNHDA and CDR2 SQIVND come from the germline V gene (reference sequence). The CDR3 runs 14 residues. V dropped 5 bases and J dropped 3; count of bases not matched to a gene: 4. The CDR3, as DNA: TGTGCCAGTAGTGGGACAGACTACAATCAGCCCCAGCATTTT. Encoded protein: CASSGTDYNQPQHF.

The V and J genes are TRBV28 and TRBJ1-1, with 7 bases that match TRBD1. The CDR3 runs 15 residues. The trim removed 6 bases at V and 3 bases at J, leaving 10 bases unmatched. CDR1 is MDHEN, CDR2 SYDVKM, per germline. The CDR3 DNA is TGTGCCAGCAGGGGAGGACAGGCTTGGGACACTGAAGCTTTCTTT. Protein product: CASRGGQAWDTEAFF.